These 27 T cell receptor beta chains share one sample of origin, sequenced in a study of cytomegalovirus exposure and HLA in healthy donors. With 60 Vbeta and 13 Jbeta primers, the PCR was carried out. TCRdb's table, derived via immunoSEQ multiplex PCR, lists solely in-frame clones and lacks some. The table shows 140,000 to 150,000 clones, with 60% to 85% occurring only once. The sequencing sample was made of PBMCs. The receptors were sampled from a man under 40 in good health and CMV-seronegative.

This clone occurred once. The junction shows a germline mismatch at one end, possibly a read error. Other DNA sequences from this sample encode an identical CDR3 as well. Here the CDR3 reads CASSLDRGYTIYF. The CDR3 region has the DNA TGCGCCAGCAGCCTTGACAGGGGATACACCATATATTTT. This rearrangement joins TRBV9 to TRBJ1-3; 8 nucleotides agree with TRBD1. The CDR3 is made up of 13 amino acids. CDR1 and CDR2 (germline): SGDLS, YYNGEE.

The rearrangement uses TRBV19 and TRBJ2-2; maybe TRBD1 (7 bases). Trimming cost V 7 bases and J 3 bases, with 15 bases left between them. Germline loops: CDR1 LNHDA, CDR2 SQIVND (reference sequence). This CDR3 comprises 15 residues. The CDR3 spells CASTPEGAYTGELFF. Here the CDR3 DNA reads TGTGCCAGTACCCCGGAGGGGGCTTACACCGGGGAGCTGTTTTTT.

This sequence joins TRBV6-1 and TRBJ2-4; 9 bases are a match to TRBD1. Trimming at V came to 0 bases and at J to 2 bases, leaving 14 bases not matched to a gene. Germline V gene sequence: CDR1 MNHNS, CDR2 SASEGT. The CDR3 consists of 20 residues. CDR3 in DNA: TGTGCCAGCAGTGAAGCCATCCCAACCGGGACAGGGTTATCCAAAAACATTCAGTACTTC. Protein sequence: CASSEAIPTGTGLSKNIQYF.

The CDR3 loop reads CASGNRNTGELFF. The CDR3 bases are TGTGCCAGCGGAAACAGGAACACCGGGGAGCTGTTTTTT. The J gene is TRBJ2-2, the V gene TRBV28; D gene uncertain. The germline V gene has CDR1 MDHEN and CDR2 SYDVKM. The CDR3 contains 13 residues. V lost 8 bases, J lost 1 base, and 8 bases lay in between.

The rearrangement joins TRBV11-2 to TRBJ2-3; TRBD2 matches 9 bases. V dropped 3 bases and J dropped 0; count of bases not matched to a gene: 10. CDR3 size: 18 residues. Per the germline V gene, CDR1 is SGHAT and CDR2 is FQNNGV. The CDR3 bases are TGTGCCAGCAGCTTCGGAAGCGGGGGGACTCCTAGCACAGATACGCAGTATTTT. It encodes CASSFGSGGTPSTDTQYF.

The V and J genes are TRBV10-2 and TRBJ1-6; 9 bases match TRBD1. Per germline, CDR1 WSHSY and CDR2 SAAADI. Unmatched junction bases numbered 18, after V lost 3 bases and J lost 6 bases. This CDR3 spans 20 amino acids. In nucleotides, the CDR3 is TGCGCCAGCAGTGACCCCCTGACAGGGGGGGTCTTAATGGGTAATTCACCCCTCCACTTT. Translated, it gives CASSDPLTGGVLMGNSPLHF.

The CDR3 sequence: CASSYSSGETQYF. CDR3 nucleotides: TGTGCCAGCAGTTACTCGTCCGGGGAGACCCAGTACTTC. V gene TRBV27 combines with J gene TRBJ2-5; D remains ambiguous. Germline-derived CDR1 and CDR2 are MNHEY and SMNVEV (reference sequence). Trimming took 4 bases from V and 5 from J, leaving 11 bases between them. The CDR3 runs to 13 residues.

This CDR3 is CAISESGQPYEQYF. The CDR3 DNA follows: TGTGCCATCAGTGAGTCGGGACAGCCCTACGAGCAGTACTTC. The V call is TRBV10-3, the J call TRBJ2-7; TRBD1 agrees at 7 bases. J was trimmed by 2 bases and V by 0 bases; bases with no gene match: 1. There are 14 residues in the CDR3. Germline CDR1 and CDR2: ENHRY and SYGVKD.

This clone has just a few counts. The rearrangement links TRBV29-1 to TRBJ2-7; 8 bases match TRBD2. The CDR3 has 14 residues. Germline lookup yields CDR1 SQVTM and CDR2 ANQGSEA. With 5 bases clipped from V and 2 bases from J, the junction kept 8 bases outside the gene matches. The CDR3 sequence is CSVLGGGTTYEQYF. The CDR3 bases are TGCAGCGTTTTGGGCGGGGGGACAACCTACGAGCAGTACTTC.

The chain is built from TRBV5-6 and TRBJ1-1; no clear D. This CDR3 is 14 amino acids long. Germline V gene lookup returns CDR1 SGHDT and CDR2 YYEEEE. Trimming cost V 2 bases and J 3 bases, with 11 bases left between them. In DNA form, the CDR3 reads TGTGCCAGCAGCTTTACGGGGAGGGACACTGAAGCTTTCTTT. Encoded protein: CASSFTGRDTEAFF.

The chain has TRBV14 and TRBJ1-2; D ambiguous. The CDR3 runs to 15 residues. In germline, CDR1 is SGHDN, CDR2 FVKESK. Trimming removed 0 bases from V and 4 bases from J, with 12 bases in between. Here the CDR3 reads CASSQEFTGGYGYTF. CDR3 bases: TGTGCCAGCAGCCAAGAGTTCACCGGAGGCTATGGCTACACCTTC.

This clone was counted a single time. The rearrangement uses TRBV15 and TRBJ1-5; a possible D gene is TRBD1 (6 bases). This CDR3 has 16 amino acids. Germline V gene data show CDR1 as LNHNV and CDR2 as YYDKDF (reference sequence). Trimming removed 2 bases at V and 2 bases at J, with 13 bases between. CDR3 nucleotides: TGTGCCACCAGCAGATTCCAGGGGATAGGCAATCAGCCCCAGCATTTT. Protein sequence: CATSRFQGIGNQPQHF.

The CDR3 region is CASSPGGQEREKLFF. Written as DNA, the CDR3 is TGTGCCAGCTCACCAGGGGGACAGGAGCGTGAAAAACTGTTTTTT. V gene TRBV18 combines with J gene TRBJ1-4; TRBD1 agrees at 8 bases. Trimming took 2 bases from V and 7 from J; bases not matched to a gene: 6. The germline gives CDR1 KGHSH, CDR2 LQKENI. The CDR3 is 15 amino acids. Full variable domain (remainder filled in from reference TRBV18 and TRBJ1-4): NAGVMQNPRHLVRRRGQEARLRCSPMKGHSHVYWYRQLPEEGLKFMVYLQKENIIDESGMPKERFSAEFPKEGPSILRIQQVVRGDSAAYFCASSPGGQEREKLFFGSGTQLSVL.

This chain joins TRBV30 and TRBJ1-5; TRBD1 matches 8 bases. Per the germline V gene, CDR1 is GTSNPN and CDR2 is SVGIG (reference sequence). CDR3 length equals 15 residues. Trimming took 2 bases from V and 6 from J; bases not matched to a gene: 9. CDR3 region: CAWSTGQGESQPQHF. The CDR3 DNA follows: TGTGCCTGGAGTACTGGACAGGGTGAGTCTCAGCCCCAGCATTTT.

This clone was detected only once. This rearrangement joins TRBV5-6 to TRBJ1-1, with D uncertain. Germline CDR1 is SGHDT and CDR2 is YYEEEE. The CDR3 length is 13 residues. Between the trimmed V and J ends, which lost 1 base and 3 bases, there was a span of 7 bases. CDR3 residues: CASSLMAYTEAFF. CDR3 sequence (DNA): TGTGCCAGCAGCTTGATGGCATACACTGAAGCTTTCTTT.

V usage is TRBV27 and J usage is TRBJ1-5; D is undetermined. There are 15 residues in the CDR3. Germline CDR1 and CDR2: MNHEY and SMNVEV (reference sequence). V was pared by 2 bases and J by 2 bases, with 10 bases between. The CDR3 sequence: CASSLRGAGNQPQHF. The CDR3 region has the DNA TGTGCCAGCAGTTTAAGAGGAGCCGGCAATCAGCCCCAGCATTTT.

This clone appeared once. In the same sample, other DNA sequences code for this CDR3. The V and J genes are TRBV19 and TRBJ2-2; D may be TRBD1 (6 bases). There are 13 residues in the CDR3. The germline V and J ends were trimmed by 2 bases and 6 bases, with 7 bases remaining between them. Germline V gene lookup returns CDR1 LNHDA and CDR2 SQIVND (reference sequence). CDR3 DNA: TGTGCCAGTAGTATATCAGGGGCCGGGGAGCTGTTTTTT. It codes for CASSISGAGELFF. Full variable domain (outside the CDR3, taken from reference TRBV19 and TRBJ2-2): DGGITQSPKYLFRKEGQNVTLSCEQNLNHDAMYWYRQDPGQGLRLIYYSQIVNDFQKGDIAEGYSVSREKKESFPLTVTSAQKNPTAFYLCASSISGAGELFFGEGSRLTVL.

This chain links TRBV7-9 with TRBJ1-5, with 7 bases lining up with TRBD1. This CDR3 has 14 amino acids. Trimming at V came to 5 bases and at J to 5 bases, leaving 6 bases not matched to a gene. Germline values: CDR1 SEHNR, CDR2 FQNEAQ (reference sequence). CDR3 nucleotide sequence: TGTGCCAGCAGCGTTCAAACAGGGGATCAGCCCCAGCATTTT. Its translation is CASSVQTGDQPQHF. Filled out from reference TRBV7-9 and TRBJ1-5, the complete variable domain reads DTGVSQNPRHKITKRGQNVTFRCDPISEHNRLYWYRQTLGQGPEFLTYFQNEAQLEKSRLLSDRFSAERPKGSFSTLEIQRTEQGDSAMYLCASSVQTGDQPQHFGDGTRLSIL.

The chain links TRBV2 to TRBJ1-4; D possibly corresponds to TRBD1 (6 bases). With 6 bases removed from V and 5 bases from J, the gap between germline ends came to 16 bases. The CDR3 contains 15 residues. Germline V gene lookup returns CDR1 SNHLY and CDR2 FYNNEI. CDR3 in amino acids: CASRLKGGANEKLFF. The CDR3 nucleotides read TGTGCCAGCAGGCTAAAAGGGGGGGCAAATGAAAAACTGTTTTTT.

CDR3 coding DNA: TGTGCCAGCAGCACGGGACTCTGGGGCACTGAAGCTTTCTTT. It yields the protein CASSTGLWGTEAFF. The genes are TRBV7-9 and TRBJ1-1, with D possibly being TRBD1 (5 bases). The CDR3 has 14 residues. Deletions cut 5 bases from V and 4 bases from J, with 14 bases between. In germline, CDR1 is SEHNR, CDR2 FQNEAQ (reference sequence).

V usage is TRBV14 and J usage is TRBJ2-5; the D gene is possibly TRBD2 (7 bases). Trimming stripped 5 bases from V and 5 bases from J, with 21 bases between. CDR3 length: 16 amino acids. Germline CDR1 is SGHDN and CDR2 is FVKESK. This CDR3 reads CASSDLLGGPGETQYF. The CDR3 DNA sequence: TGTGCCAGCAGCGACCTGCTCGGGGGGCCGGGCGAGACCCAGTACTTC.

For the CDR3, the DNA is TGTGCCAGCAGTTACCGGACAGGCTCGAACACTGAAGCTTTCTTT. The encoded protein is CASSYRTGSNTEAFF. The rearrangement uses TRBV6-6 and TRBJ1-1, with 7 bases matching TRBD1. Germline V gene lookup returns CDR1 MNHNY and CDR2 SVGAGI (reference sequence). Germline trimming cut 2 bases from V and 1 base from J; bases unmatched to any gene: 4. This CDR3 contains 15 residues.

V is TRBV6-5 and J is TRBJ1-6, with D maybe TRBD1 (5 bases). This CDR3 has 15 amino acids. The germline V gene has CDR1 MNHEY and CDR2 SVGAGI. Trimming took 7 bases from V and 8 from J, leaving 18 bases between them. The CDR3 is CASTSARGGDSPLHF. The CDR3 DNA sequence: TGTGCCAGCACTTCGGCCCGGGGAGGGGATTCACCCCTCCACTTT.

This rearrangement joins TRBV5-6 to TRBJ2-1, with 10 positions matching TRBD2. The CDR3 loop spans 18 amino acids. CDR1 and CDR2 from the germline V gene are SGHDT and YYEEEE. Losses at the gene ends were 4 bases for V and 4 bases for J; bases not matched to a gene: 14. CDR3 bases: TGTGCCAGCAGCAACGTAGCGGGAGGAATTCCCTTATACAATGAGCAGTTCTTC. Translating it yields CASSNVAGGIPLYNEQFF.

V usage is TRBV11-3 and J usage is TRBJ2-2, with 7 bases aligning to TRBD2. This CDR3 has 15 amino acids. Germline trimming cut 5 bases from V and 1 base from J; bases unmatched to any gene: 4. The germline CDR1 and CDR2 sequences are SGHNT and YENEEA. The chain's CDR3 is CASSRGGRNTGELFF. DNA for the CDR3: TGTGCCAGCAGCCGGGGAGGGCGGAACACCGGGGAGCTGTTTTTT.

This CDR3 is CASSYSSGGSGEQFF. The CDR3 DNA sequence: TGTGCCAGCAGTTACTCTTCGGGAGGTTCGGGTGAGCAGTTCTTC. The chain has TRBV6-6 and TRBJ2-1, with TRBD2 matching over 7 bases. The CDR3 runs to 15 residues. Germline V gene sequence: CDR1 MNHNY, CDR2 SVGAGI (reference sequence). Trimming took 0 bases from V and 9 from J; bases not matched to a gene: 8.

The rearrangement links TRBV28 to TRBJ1-1, with 10 bases identical to TRBD1. Germline V CDR1 and CDR2: MDHEN, SYDVKM. J gave up 5 bases and V 6 bases, and 6 bases lay outside the gene matches. This CDR3 contains 14 residues. CDR3 loop: CASSLGQGGTEAFF. In DNA form, the CDR3 reads TGTGCCAGCAGCCTCGGACAGGGGGGGACTGAAGCTTTCTTT.